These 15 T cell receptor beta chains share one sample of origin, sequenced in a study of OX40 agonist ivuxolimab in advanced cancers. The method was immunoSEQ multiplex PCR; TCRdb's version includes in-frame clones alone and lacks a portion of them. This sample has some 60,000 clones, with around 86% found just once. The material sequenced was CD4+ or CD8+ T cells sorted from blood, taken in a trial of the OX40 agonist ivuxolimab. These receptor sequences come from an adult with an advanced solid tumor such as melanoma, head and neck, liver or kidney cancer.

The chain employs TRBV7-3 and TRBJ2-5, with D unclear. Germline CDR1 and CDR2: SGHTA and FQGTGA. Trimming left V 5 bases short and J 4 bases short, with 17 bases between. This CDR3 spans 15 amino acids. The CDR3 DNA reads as TGTGCCAGCAGCCATACAGACCCCGGAAGAGAGACCCAGTACTTC. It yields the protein CASSHTDPGRETQYF. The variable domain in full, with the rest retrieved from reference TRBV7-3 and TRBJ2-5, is GAGVSQTPSNKVTEKGKYVELRCDPISGHTALYWYRQSLGQGPEFLIYFQGTGAADDSGLPNDRFFAVRPEGSVSTLKIQRTERGDSAVYLCASSHTDPGRETQYFGPGTRLLVL.

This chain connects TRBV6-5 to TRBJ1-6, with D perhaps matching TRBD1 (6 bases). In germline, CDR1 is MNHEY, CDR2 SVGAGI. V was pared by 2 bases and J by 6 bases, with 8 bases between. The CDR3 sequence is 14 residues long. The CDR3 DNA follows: TGTGCCAGCAGTTACGAACAGGGTAATTCACCCCTCCACTTT. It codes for CASSYEQGNSPLHF.

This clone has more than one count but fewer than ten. In nucleotides, the CDR3 is TGTGCCAGCAGCTATCGGGCGTCGAACACTGAAGCTTTCTTT. Translating gives CASSYRASNTEAFF. The chain has TRBV9 and TRBJ1-1; D gene uncertain. Germline CDR1 and CDR2: SGDLS and YYNGEE. V dropped 4 bases and J dropped 1 base, with 11 bases sitting between them. The CDR3 has 14 residues.

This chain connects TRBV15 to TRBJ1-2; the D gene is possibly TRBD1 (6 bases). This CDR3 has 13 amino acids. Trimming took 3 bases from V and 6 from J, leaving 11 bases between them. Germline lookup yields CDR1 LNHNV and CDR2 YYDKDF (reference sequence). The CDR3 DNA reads TGTGCCACCAGCAGGGGTCGGACAGATGGCTACACCTTC. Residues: CATSRGRTDGYTF.

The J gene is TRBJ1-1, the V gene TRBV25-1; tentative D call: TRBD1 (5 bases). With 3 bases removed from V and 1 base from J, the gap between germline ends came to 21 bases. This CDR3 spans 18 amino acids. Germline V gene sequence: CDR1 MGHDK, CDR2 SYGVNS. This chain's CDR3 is CASSDSTGEARANTEAFF. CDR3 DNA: TGTGCCAGCAGTGATAGCACAGGTGAGGCACGGGCGAACACTGAAGCTTTCTTT.

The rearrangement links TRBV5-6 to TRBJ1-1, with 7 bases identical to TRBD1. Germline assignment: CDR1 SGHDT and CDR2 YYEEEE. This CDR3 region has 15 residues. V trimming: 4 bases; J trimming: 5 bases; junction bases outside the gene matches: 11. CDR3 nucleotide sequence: TGTGCCAGCAGCATCACAGGGGCGTGGGGTACTGAAGCTTTCTTT. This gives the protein CASSITGAWGTEAFF.

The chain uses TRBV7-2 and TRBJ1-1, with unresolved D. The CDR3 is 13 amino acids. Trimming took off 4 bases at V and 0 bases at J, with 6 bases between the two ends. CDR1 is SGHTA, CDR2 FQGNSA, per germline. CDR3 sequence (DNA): TGTGCCAGCAGCTCTCAGTTGAACACTGAAGCTTTCTTT. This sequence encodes CASSSQLNTEAFF. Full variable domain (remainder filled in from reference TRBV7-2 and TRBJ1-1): GAGVSQSPSNKVTEKGKDVELRCDPISGHTALYWYRQSLGQGLEFLIYFQGNSAPDKSGLPSDRFSAERTGGSVSTLTIQRTQQEDSAVYLCASSSQLNTEAFFGQGTRLTVV.

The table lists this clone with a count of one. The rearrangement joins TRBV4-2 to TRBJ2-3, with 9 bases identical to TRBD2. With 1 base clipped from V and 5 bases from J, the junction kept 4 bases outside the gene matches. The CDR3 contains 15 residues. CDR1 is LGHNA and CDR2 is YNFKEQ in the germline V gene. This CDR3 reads CASSQGEAGGDTQYF. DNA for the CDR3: TGTGCCAGCAGCCAAGGGGAAGCGGGGGGAGATACGCAGTATTTT.

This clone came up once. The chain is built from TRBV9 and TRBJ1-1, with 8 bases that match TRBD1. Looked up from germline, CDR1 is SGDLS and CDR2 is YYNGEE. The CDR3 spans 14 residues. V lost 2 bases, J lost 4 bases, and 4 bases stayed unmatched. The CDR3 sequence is CASSVTGVGTEAFF. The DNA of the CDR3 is TGTGCCAGCAGCGTGACAGGGGTAGGCACTGAAGCTTTCTTT.

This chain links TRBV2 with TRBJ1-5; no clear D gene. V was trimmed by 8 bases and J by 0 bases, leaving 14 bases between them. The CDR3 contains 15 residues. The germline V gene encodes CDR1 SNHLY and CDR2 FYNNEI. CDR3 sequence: CASSVPQPSNQPQHF. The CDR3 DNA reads TGTGCCAGCTCGGTCCCACAGCCTAGCAATCAGCCCCAGCATTTT. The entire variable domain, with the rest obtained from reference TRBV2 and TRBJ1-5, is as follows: EPEVTQTPSHQVTQMGQEVILRCVPISNHLYFYWYRQILGQKVEFLVSFYNNEISEKSEIFDDQFSVERPDGSNFTLKIRSTKLEDSAMYFCASSVPQPSNQPQHFGDGTRLSIL.

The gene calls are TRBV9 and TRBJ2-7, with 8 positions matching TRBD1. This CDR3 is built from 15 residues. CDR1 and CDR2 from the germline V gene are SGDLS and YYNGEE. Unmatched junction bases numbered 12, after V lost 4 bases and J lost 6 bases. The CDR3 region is CASSSAGTGDGEQYF. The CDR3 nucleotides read TGTGCCAGCAGCTCGGCCGGGACAGGAGATGGCGAGCAGTACTTC.

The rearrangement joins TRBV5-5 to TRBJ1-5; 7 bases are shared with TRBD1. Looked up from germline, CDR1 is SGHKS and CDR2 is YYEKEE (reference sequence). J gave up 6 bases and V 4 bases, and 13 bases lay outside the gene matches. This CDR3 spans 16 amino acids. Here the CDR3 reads CASSRDTGVAAQPQHF. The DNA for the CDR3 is TGTGCCAGCAGCCGAGATACAGGGGTTGCCGCTCAGCCCCAGCATTTT.

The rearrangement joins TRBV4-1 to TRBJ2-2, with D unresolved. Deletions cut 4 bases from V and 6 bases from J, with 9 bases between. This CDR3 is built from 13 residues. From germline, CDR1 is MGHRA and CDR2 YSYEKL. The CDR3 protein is CASSPQAAGELFF. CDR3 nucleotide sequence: TGCGCCAGCAGCCCCCAGGCAGCCGGGGAGCTGTTTTTT.

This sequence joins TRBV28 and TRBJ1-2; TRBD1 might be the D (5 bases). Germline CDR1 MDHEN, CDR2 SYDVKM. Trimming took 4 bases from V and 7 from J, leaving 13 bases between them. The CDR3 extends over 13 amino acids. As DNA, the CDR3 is TGTGCCAGCAGTTGGGGACCTGCCGGTGGCTACACCTTC. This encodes CASSWGPAGGYTF.

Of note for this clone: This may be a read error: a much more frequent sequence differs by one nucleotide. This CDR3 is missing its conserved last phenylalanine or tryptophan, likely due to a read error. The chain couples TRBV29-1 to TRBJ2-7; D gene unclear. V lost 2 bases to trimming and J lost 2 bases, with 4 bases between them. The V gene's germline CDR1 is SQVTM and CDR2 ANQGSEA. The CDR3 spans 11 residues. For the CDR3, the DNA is TGCAGCGTTGAAATTGCCTACGAGCAGTACCTC. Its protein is CSVEIAYEQYL.